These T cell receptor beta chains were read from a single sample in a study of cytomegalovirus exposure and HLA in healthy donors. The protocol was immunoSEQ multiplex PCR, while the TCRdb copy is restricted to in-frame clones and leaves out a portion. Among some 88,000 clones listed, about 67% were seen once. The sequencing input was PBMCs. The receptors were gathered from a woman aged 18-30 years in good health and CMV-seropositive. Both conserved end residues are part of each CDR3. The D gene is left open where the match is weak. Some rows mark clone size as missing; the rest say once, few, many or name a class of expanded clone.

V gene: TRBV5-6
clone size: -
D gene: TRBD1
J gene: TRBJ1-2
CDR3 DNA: TGTGCCAGCAGCCGGGACAGGGGCTATGGCTACACCTTC
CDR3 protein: CASSRDRGYGYTF

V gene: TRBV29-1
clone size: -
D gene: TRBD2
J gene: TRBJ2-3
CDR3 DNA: TGCAGCGTTGCCGGGACTAGCGGGAGGGCCACAGATACGCAGTATTTT
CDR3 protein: CSVAGTSGRATDTQYF

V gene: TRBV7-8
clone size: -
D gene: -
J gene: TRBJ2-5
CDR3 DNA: TGTGCCAGCCGCGATTGGACATCATTGAGCCAAGAGACCCAGTACTTC
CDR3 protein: CASRDWTSLSQETQYF

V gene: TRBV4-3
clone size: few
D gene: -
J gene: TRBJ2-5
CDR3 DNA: TGCGCCAGCAGCCAAGCGGGGGGCACGGAGACCCAGTACTTC
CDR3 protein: CASSQAGGTETQYF

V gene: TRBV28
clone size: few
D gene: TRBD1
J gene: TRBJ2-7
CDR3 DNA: TGTGCCAGCAGTTGGCGGGACAGGGTGTCCTACGAGCAGTACTTC
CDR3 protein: CASSWRDRVSYEQYF

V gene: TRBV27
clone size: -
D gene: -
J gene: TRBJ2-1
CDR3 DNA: TGTGCCAGCAGTTTCCTCAATGAGCAGTTCTTC
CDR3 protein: CASSFLNEQFF

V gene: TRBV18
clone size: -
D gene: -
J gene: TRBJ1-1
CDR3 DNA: TGTGCCAGCTCACCACTACAGAATGAAGCTTTCTTT
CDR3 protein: CASSPLQNEAFF

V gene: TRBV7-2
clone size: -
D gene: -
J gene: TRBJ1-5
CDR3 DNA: TGTGCCAGCAGCTTGGAGGCGAATCAGCCCCAGCATTTT
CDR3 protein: CASSLEANQPQHF

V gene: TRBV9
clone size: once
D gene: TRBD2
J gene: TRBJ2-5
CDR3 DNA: TGTGCCAGCAGCGTATCAGTAGCGGGGGGTTGGGAGACCCAGTACTTC
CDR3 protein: CASSVSVAGGWETQYF

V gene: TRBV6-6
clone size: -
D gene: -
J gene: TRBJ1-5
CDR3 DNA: TGTGCCAGCAGTTACTCCGGGGGTGATCAGCCCCAGCATTTT
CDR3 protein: CASSYSGGDQPQHF

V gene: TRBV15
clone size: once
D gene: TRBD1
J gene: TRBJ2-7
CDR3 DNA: TGTGCCACCAGCAGAGATTTGGGTTCCCCCTACAGGGGGCGCTACGAGCAGTACTTC
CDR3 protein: CATSRDLGSPYRGRYEQYF

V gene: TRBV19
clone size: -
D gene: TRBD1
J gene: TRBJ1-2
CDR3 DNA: TGTGCCAGCGGGGGCAACAGGGGGTACGGCTACACCTTC
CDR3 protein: CASGGNRGYGYTF

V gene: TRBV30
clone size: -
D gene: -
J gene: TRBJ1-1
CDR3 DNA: TGTGCCTGGAGTGTACCAGGGTTGGATACTGAAGCTTTCTTT
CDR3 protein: CAWSVPGLDTEAFF

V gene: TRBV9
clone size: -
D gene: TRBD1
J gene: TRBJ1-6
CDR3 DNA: TGTGCCAGCAGCACTTTAGGGGGCTCGGGATCACCCCTCCACTTT
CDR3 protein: CASSTLGGSGSPLHF

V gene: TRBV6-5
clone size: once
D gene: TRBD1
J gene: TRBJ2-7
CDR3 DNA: TGTGCCAGCAGTTACTCGGGCACCAGGGGGGAGCAGTACTTC
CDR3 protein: CASSYSGTRGEQYF

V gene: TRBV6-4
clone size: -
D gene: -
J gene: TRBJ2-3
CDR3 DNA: TGTGCCAGCAGTGAATCACTAGCCCCCGGAGATACGCAGTATTTT
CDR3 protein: CASSESLAPGDTQYF

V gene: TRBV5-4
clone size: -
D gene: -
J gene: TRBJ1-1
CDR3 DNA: TGTGCCAGCAGCTTGGATGGGGGGGTTCGTGAAGCTTTCTTT
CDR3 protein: CASSLDGGVREAFF

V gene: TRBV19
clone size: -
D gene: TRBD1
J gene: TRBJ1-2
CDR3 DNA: TGTGCCAGTAGTATAGAGGACAGGGGATCGGCAGGCTACACCTTC
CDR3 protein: CASSIEDRGSAGYTF

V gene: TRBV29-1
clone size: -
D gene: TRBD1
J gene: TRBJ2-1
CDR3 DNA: TGCAGCGTTGAGGTTGGACAGGGGGACAATGAGCAGTTCTTC
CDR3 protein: CSVEVGQGDNEQFF

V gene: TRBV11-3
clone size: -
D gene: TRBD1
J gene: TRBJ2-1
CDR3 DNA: TGTGCCAGCAGCTTAGAATCAGGGGGCTACTACAATGAGCAGTTCTTC
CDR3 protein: CASSLESGGYYNEQFF

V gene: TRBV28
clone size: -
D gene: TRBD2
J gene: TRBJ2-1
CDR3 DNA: TGTGCCAGCACCCCTAGCGGCGAGGGCTACAATGAGCAGTTCTTC
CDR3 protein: CASTPSGEGYNEQFF

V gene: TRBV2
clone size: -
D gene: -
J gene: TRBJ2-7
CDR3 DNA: TGTGCCAGCAGTGGGTGGGGGAGGTACGAGCAGTACTTC
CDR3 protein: CASSGWGRYEQYF

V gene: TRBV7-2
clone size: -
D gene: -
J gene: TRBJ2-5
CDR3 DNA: TGTGCCAGCAGCCCCCACACGGGTGAGCAGTACTTC
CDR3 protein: CASSPHTGEQYF

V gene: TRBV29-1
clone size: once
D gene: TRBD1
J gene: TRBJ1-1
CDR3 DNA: TGCAGCGTCCTACATCCCGACAGGGCCGGATGGACTGAAGCTTTCTTT
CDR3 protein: CSVLHPDRAGWTEAFF

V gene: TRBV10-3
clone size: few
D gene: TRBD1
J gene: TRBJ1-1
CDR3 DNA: TGTGCCATCAGTGAGTTGGCAGGGGGGAGCACTGAAGCTTTCTTT
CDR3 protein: CAISELAGGSTEAFF

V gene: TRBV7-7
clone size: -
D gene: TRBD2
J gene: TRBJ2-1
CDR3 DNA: TGTGCTAGCAGCTTAGCGTCTAGCGGGATAAATGAGCAGTTCTTC
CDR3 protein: CASSLASSGINEQFF

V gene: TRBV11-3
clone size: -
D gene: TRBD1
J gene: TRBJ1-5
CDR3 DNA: TGTGCCAGCAGCTTAACAGACAGGGAATATAGCAATCAGCCCCAGCATTTT
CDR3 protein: CASSLTDREYSNQPQHF

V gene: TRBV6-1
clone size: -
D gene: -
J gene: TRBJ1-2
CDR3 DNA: TGTGCCAGCATGATGGGGGCGTATGGCTACACCTTC
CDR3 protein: CASMMGAYGYTF

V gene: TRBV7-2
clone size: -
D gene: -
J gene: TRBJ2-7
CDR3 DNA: TGTGCCAGCAGCTTCGCCGGAGCCCGTTACGAGCAGTACTTC
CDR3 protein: CASSFAGARYEQYF

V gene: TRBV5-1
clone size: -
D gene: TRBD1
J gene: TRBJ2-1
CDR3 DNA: TGCGCCAGCAGCTTAAATACAGGGGTCTACAATGAGCAGTTCTTC
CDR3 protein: CASSLNTGVYNEQFF

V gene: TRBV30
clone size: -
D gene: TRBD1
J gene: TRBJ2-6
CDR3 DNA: TGTGCCTGGAGTCAGAGGGGGACAGGAATTCTCTCTGGGGCCAACGTCCTGACTTTC
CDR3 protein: CAWSQRGTGILSGANVLTF

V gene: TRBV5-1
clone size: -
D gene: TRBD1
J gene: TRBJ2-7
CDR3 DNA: TGCGCCAGCAGCCCCGGGACAGTGTACGAGCAGTACTTC
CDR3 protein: CASSPGTVYEQYF